A single sample gave rise to the 29 T cell receptor beta chains below, sequenced in a study of cytomegalovirus exposure and HLA in healthy donors. Vbeta (60) and Jbeta (13) primers were used in the PCR. Some clones are missing from TCRdb's copy, which holds only in-frame ones; the method was immunoSEQ multiplex PCR. The sample includes about 150,000 clones, 65% to 90% seen only once; the top ten take under 8%. Sequenced sample: PBMCs. All receptors derive from a woman between 50 and 59 years old in good health and CMV-seropositive.

This clone was observed a few times. The rearrangement links TRBV5-6 to TRBJ1-1, with D unclear. The length of the CDR3 is 13 residues. V gave up 2 bases and J gave up 4 bases, with 9 bases separating them. Germline loops: CDR1 SGHDT, CDR2 YYEEEE. DNA of the CDR3: TGTGCCAGCAGCTTCTTCCGGGGCACTGAAGCTTTCTTT. Translation gives CASSFFRGTEAFF.

V is TRBV5-6 and J is TRBJ2-1; TRBD1 is a possible D gene (5 bases). The CDR3 spans 13 residues. Germline V gene lookup returns CDR1 SGHDT and CDR2 YYEEEE. V was pared by 1 base and J by 9 bases, with 11 bases between. The CDR3 bases are TGTGCCAGCAGCTTGTCAGGGTCGTCTGAGCAGTTCTTC. As protein: CASSLSGSSEQFF.

The chain recombines TRBV7-2 with TRBJ2-7; weak D call: TRBD1 (6 bases). The CDR3 is 14 residues long. Germline values: CDR1 SGHTA, CDR2 FQGNSA. Trimming removed 4 bases from V and 0 bases from J, with 10 bases in between. The CDR3 loop is CASSSDRSSYEQYF. The CDR3 DNA follows: TGTGCCAGCAGCTCCGACAGGAGCTCCTACGAGCAGTACTTC.

The chain's CDR3 is CSVVSPGSGYGYTF. The CDR3 DNA reads as TGCAGCGTTGTTAGCCCGGGGTCGGGCTATGGCTACACCTTC. This chain joins TRBV29-1 and TRBJ1-2; D ambiguous. The V end lost 4 bases, the J end lost 4 bases, and 16 bases lay between the germline ends. The V gene's germline CDR1 is SQVTM and CDR2 ANQGSEA. The CDR3 extends over 14 amino acids. Complete variable domain (other parts from reference TRBV29-1 and TRBJ1-2): SAVISQKPSRDICQRGTSLTIQCQVDSQVTMMFWYRQQPGQSLTLIATANQGSEATYESGFVIDKFPISRPNLTFSTLTVSNMSPEDSSIYLCSVVSPGSGYGYTFGSGTRLTVV.

CDR3 sequence: CASSLVGGRTDTQYF. The CDR3, as DNA: TGTGCCAGCAGCTTGGTCGGGGGGCGCACAGATACGCAGTATTTT. V gene TRBV7-2 combines with J gene TRBJ2-3; TRBD2 is a possible D gene (7 bases). The CDR3 extends over 15 amino acids. Trimming shortened V by 3 bases and J by 1 base, and 11 bases separated the two germline ends. Germline-derived CDR1 and CDR2 are SGHTA and FQGNSA.

This chain connects TRBV4-2 to TRBJ1-2; D may be TRBD1 (5 bases). The CDR3 consists of 15 residues. Trimming pared 0 bases from V and 0 bases from J, leaving 8 bases between. CDR1 and CDR2 (germline): LGHNA, YNFKEQ. The CDR3 loop is CASSQEQATNYGYTF. DNA for the CDR3: TGTGCCAGCAGCCAAGAACAGGCCACTAACTATGGCTACACCTTC.

The CDR3 spells CAWRPTGNSPLHF. The CDR3, as DNA: TGTGCCTGGAGGCCCACAGGGAATTCACCCCTCCACTTT. The chain carries TRBV30 and TRBJ1-6; possible D gene TRBD1, 6 bases. This CDR3 region has 13 residues. The ends were cut back, 3 bases at V and 7 bases at J, with 10 bases in the middle. Per the germline V gene, CDR1 is GTSNPN and CDR2 is SVGIG (reference sequence).

The chain uses TRBV7-2 and TRBJ2-1; 9 bases are shared with TRBD1. Germline CDR1 is SGHTA and CDR2 is FQGNSA. This CDR3 spans 15 amino acids. J was trimmed by 7 bases and V by 7 bases; bases with no gene match: 11. For the CDR3, the DNA is TGTGCCAGCACCACAGGGGACAGGGTCCGAAATGAGCAGTTCTTC. Its protein is CASTTGDRVRNEQFF.

This clone appeared once. The V gene is TRBV5-4, the J gene TRBJ1-3; no clear D gene. Per the germline V gene, CDR1 is SGHNT and CDR2 is YYREEE (reference sequence). This CDR3 has 13 residues. With 1 base removed from V and 11 bases from J, the gap between germline ends came to 13 bases. The chain's CDR3 is CASSLNTGQPIYF. The CDR3 DNA sequence: TGTGCCAGCAGCTTGAACACTGGGCAACCCATATATTTT.

The genes are TRBV19 and TRBJ2-4; 10 positions agree with TRBD1. Germline V lookup: CDR1 LNHDA, CDR2 SQIVND (reference sequence). This CDR3 has 15 residues. The J segment lost 1 base and the V segment lost 5 bases, leaving 2 bases of the junction unmatched. The CDR3 protein is CASSPGQGAKNIQYF. DNA of the CDR3: TGTGCCAGTAGTCCGGGACAGGGGGCCAAAAACATTCAGTACTTC.

The J gene is TRBJ1-6, the V gene TRBV6-5, with D tentatively TRBD1 (5 bases). Trimming took 0 bases from V and 7 from J, leaving 13 bases between them. Germline V lookup: CDR1 MNHEY, CDR2 SVGAGI. This CDR3 region has 16 residues. The CDR3 DNA sequence: TGTGCCAGCAGTTACTCTCTCAGGGCTAGGAATTCACCCCTCCACTTT. Translated, it gives CASSYSLRARNSPLHF.

This chain uses TRBV30 with TRBJ1-2; D is possibly TRBD1 (6 bases). This CDR3 region has 12 residues. Germline V gives CDR1 GTSNPN, CDR2 SVGIG (reference sequence). With 2 bases removed from V and 4 bases from J, the gap between germline ends came to 8 bases. The CDR3 here is CAWSQGGYGYTF. As DNA, the CDR3 is TGTGCCTGGAGTCAAGGGGGCTATGGCTACACCTTC.

This chain joins TRBV9 and TRBJ2-1, with TRBD2 matching over 12 bases. This CDR3 contains 17 residues. Trimming removed 3 bases from V and 4 bases from J; junction bases left unmatched: 8. Germline CDR1 and CDR2: SGDLS and YYNGEE. The CDR3 here is CASSAFLAGGPYNEQFF. CDR3 in DNA: TGTGCCAGCAGCGCCTTCCTAGCGGGGGGGCCTTACAATGAGCAGTTCTTC.

The J gene is TRBJ2-1, the V gene TRBV29-1; 8 bases align to TRBD1. The CDR3 totals 15 residues. CDR1 is SQVTM and CDR2 is ANQGSEA in the germline V gene. The J segment lost 7 bases and the V segment lost 7 bases, leaving 15 bases of the junction unmatched. This CDR3 is CSGEGHRGDGNEQFF. The CDR3 coding sequence is TGCAGCGGGGAAGGTCACAGGGGGGACGGGAATGAGCAGTTCTTC.

This chain uses TRBV6-6 with TRBJ1-6; TRBD1 is a possible D gene (6 bases). Trimming cost V 10 bases and J 3 bases, with 13 bases left between them. This CDR3 spans 14 amino acids. The germline V gene encodes CDR1 MNHNY and CDR2 SVGAGI (reference sequence). The CDR3 is CATTGSIYNSPLHF. The CDR3 DNA is TGTGCCACCACAGGGTCTATCTATAATTCACCCCTCCACTTT.

The rearrangement joins TRBV27 to TRBJ2-7; maybe TRBD2 (5 bases). CDR3 length equals 12 residues. Trimming removed 4 bases at V and 7 bases at J, with 11 bases between. Germline V gene data show CDR1 as MNHEY and CDR2 as SMNVEV (reference sequence). CDR3 protein: CASSYGRGEQYF. The CDR3 DNA reads as TGTGCCAGCAGTTATGGGCGAGGGGAGCAGTACTTC.

The chain recombines TRBV6-5 with TRBJ2-7, with no clear D. This CDR3 is built from 14 residues. V was trimmed by 0 bases and J by 9 bases, leaving 15 bases between them. Germline V CDR1 and CDR2: MNHEY, SVGAGI. CDR3: CASSYSSSQRGQYF. The CDR3 DNA is TGTGCCAGCAGTTACTCGAGTTCACAACGAGGGCAGTACTTC.

J is TRBJ1-5 and V is TRBV28, with D hard to call. The CDR3 loop spans 14 amino acids. The germline CDR1 and CDR2 sequences are MDHEN and SYDVKM. V lost 2 bases and J lost 0, with 5 bases in between. CDR3 sequence: CASSLKYSNQPQHF. In nucleotides, the CDR3 is TGTGCCAGCAGTTTAAAATATAGCAATCAGCCCCAGCATTTT.

The genes are TRBV6-5 and TRBJ2-3; tentatively, D is TRBD2 (5 bases). CDR1 MNHEY and CDR2 SVGAGI come from the germline V gene. The CDR3 is 14 amino acids. Trimming removed 6 bases from V and 2 bases from J, with 12 bases in between. The CDR3 loop is CASSTRGITDTQYF. The CDR3 coding sequence is TGTGCCAGCAGCACCCGAGGGATCACAGATACGCAGTATTTT.

This chain uses TRBV19 with TRBJ1-3; D unclear. In germline, CDR1 is LNHDA, CDR2 SQIVND (reference sequence). V lost 4 bases and J 2 bases, leaving 12 bases between the germline ends. This CDR3 comprises 15 residues. Here the CDR3 DNA reads TGTGCCAGTAGTAAGGAGCTGGCTCCTGGAAACACCATATATTTT. Protein product: CASSKELAPGNTIYF.

A single count supports this clone. V gene TRBV13 combines with J gene TRBJ1-4; D gene unclear. Germline V gene data show CDR1 as PRHDT and CDR2 as FYEKMQ (reference sequence). This CDR3 has 14 amino acids. V gave up 0 bases and J gave up 1 base, with 3 bases separating them. The CDR3 sequence: CASSLGRTNEKLFF. Written as DNA, the CDR3 is TGTGCCAGCAGCTTAGGTAGAACTAATGAAAAACTGTTTTTT.

The chain uses TRBV11-2 and TRBJ1-3, with 7 bases fitting TRBD1. The CDR3 sequence is 15 residues long. CDR1 and CDR2 (germline): SGHAT, FQNNGV. J was trimmed by 4 bases and V by 3 bases; bases with no gene match: 6. In nucleotides, the CDR3 is TGTGCCAGCAGCTTTTCCCAGGGGGTGGGAAACACCATATATTTT. It encodes CASSFSQGVGNTIYF.

This rearrangement joins TRBV25-1 to TRBJ1-5; D might be TRBD1 (6 bases). The length of the CDR3 is 14 residues. V gave up 3 bases and J gave up 8 bases, with 14 bases separating them. Germline V gives CDR1 MGHDK, CDR2 SYGVNS. The CDR3 region is CASSDAGEGKPQHF. The CDR3 coding sequence is TGTGCCAGCAGTGATGCAGGGGAGGGTAAGCCCCAGCATTTT. Variable domain in full (rest from reference TRBV25-1 and TRBJ1-5): EADIYQTPRYLVIGTGKKITLECSQTMGHDKMYWYQQDPGMELHLIHYSYGVNSTEKGDLSSESTVSRIRTEHFPLTLESARPSHTSQYLCASSDAGEGKPQHFGDGTRLSIL.

This clone was seen only a few times. The chain combines TRBV6-1 with TRBJ1-5; D not resolved. V lost 3 bases and J 0 bases, leaving 9 bases between the germline ends. Germline V CDR1 and CDR2: MNHNS, SASEGT. This CDR3 is built from 15 residues. CDR3 residues: CASSESSLSNQPQHF. The DNA for the CDR3 is TGTGCCAGCAGTGAGTCCAGTCTTAGCAATCAGCCCCAGCATTTT.

V and J are TRBV7-9 and TRBJ2-2; the match to TRBD1 covers 9 bases. This CDR3 comprises 16 residues. The V and J ends lost 5 bases and 6 bases, in that order; junction bases with no gene match: 10. Germline CDR1 and CDR2: SEHNR and FQNEAQ (reference sequence). The CDR3 is CASSTGQGEDAGELFF. As DNA, the CDR3 is TGTGCCAGCAGCACGGGACAGGGAGAGGACGCCGGGGAGCTGTTTTTT.

The chain is built from TRBV12-5 and TRBJ2-7; the D gene is possibly TRBD2 (6 bases). V was trimmed by 2 bases and J by 5 bases, leaving 10 bases between them. Per germline, CDR1 LGHNT and CDR2 FRNRAP. This CDR3 region has 13 residues. CDR3 residues: CASGLISGDEQYF. CDR3 nucleotides: TGTGCTAGTGGTTTGATATCGGGGGACGAGCAGTACTTC.

The J gene is TRBJ1-1, the V gene TRBV7-9; 7 nucleotides align to TRBD1. The ends lost 5 bases at V and 4 bases at J; junction bases unmatched: 10. The CDR3 is made up of 15 amino acids. Germline lookup yields CDR1 SEHNR and CDR2 FQNEAQ (reference sequence). The CDR3 coding sequence is TGTGCCAGCAGCCACTCCAGGGGGGAAGGCACTGAAGCTTTCTTT. The encoded protein is CASSHSRGEGTEAFF.

The gene calls are TRBV6-5 and TRBJ1-1, with a weak D call TRBD1 (6 bases). V was pared by 7 bases and J by 6 bases, with 9 bases between. Germline lookup yields CDR1 MNHEY and CDR2 SVGAGI. The CDR3 totals 11 residues. CDR3 residues: CASTEGAEAFF. CDR3 DNA: TGTGCCAGCACCGAGGGGGCTGAAGCTTTCTTT.

This rearrangement joins TRBV27 to TRBJ1-1; the match to TRBD1 covers 7 bases. Germline loops: CDR1 MNHEY, CDR2 SMNVEV (reference sequence). The CDR3 sequence is 16 residues long. With V trimmed by 1 base and J by 1 base, 6 bases remained unmatched. The CDR3 region has the DNA TGTGCCAGCAGTTTATTTAGGGGGCTCAGGAACACTGAAGCTTTCTTT. Residues: CASSLFRGLRNTEAFF.